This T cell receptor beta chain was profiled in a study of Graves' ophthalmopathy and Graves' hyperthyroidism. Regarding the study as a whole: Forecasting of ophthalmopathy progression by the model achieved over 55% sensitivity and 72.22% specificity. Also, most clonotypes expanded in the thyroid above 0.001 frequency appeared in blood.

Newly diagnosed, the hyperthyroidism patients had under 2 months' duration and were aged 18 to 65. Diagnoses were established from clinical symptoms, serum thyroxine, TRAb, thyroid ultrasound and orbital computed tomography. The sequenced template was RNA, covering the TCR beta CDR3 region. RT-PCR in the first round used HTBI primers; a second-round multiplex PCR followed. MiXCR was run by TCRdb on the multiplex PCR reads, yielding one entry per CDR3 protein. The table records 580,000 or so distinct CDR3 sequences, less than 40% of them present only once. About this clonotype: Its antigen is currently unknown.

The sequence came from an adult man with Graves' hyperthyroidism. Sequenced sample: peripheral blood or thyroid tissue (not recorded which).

This CDR3 is CASSDVTDTYEQYF. The CDR3 nucleotides are TGCGCCAGCAGTGATGTGACTGACACCTACGAGCAGTACTTC. The chain recombines TRBV10-2 with TRBJ2-7; no clear D. The V gene's germline CDR1 is WSHSY and CDR2 SAAADI. Between the trimmed V and J ends, which lost 3 bases and 2 bases, there was a span of 11 bases. The CDR3 consists of 14 residues.